Listed below are T cell receptor beta chains from one sample, sequenced in a study of vaccination and CD4 T cells after COVID-19. TCRdb ran MiXCR on the PCR reads and lists one entry per CDR3 protein. The table lists about 15,000 distinct CDR3 sequences, over 55% of them singletons. Their antigens remain unidentified. Specimen: CD4+ T cells from blood, cultured in vitro. These TCRs come from a human donor who had recovered from COVID-19. Both conserved end residues are part of each CDR3. Each record gives: D gene, clone size, V gene, J gene, CDR3 protein, CDR3 DNA. The D gene is left open where the match is weak. Clone size is not always given. Where it is, it says once, few, many or a class for expanded clones.

d_gene: TRBD2; abundance: once; v_gene: TRBV19; j_gene: TRBJ2-7; CDR3aa: CASSFRSGIGSYEQYF; CDR3nt: TGTGCCAGTAGTTTCCGTAGCGGGATAGGGTCCTACGAGCAGTACTTC
d_gene: .; abundance: few; v_gene: TRBV20-1; j_gene: TRBJ1-6; CDR3aa: CSARDRLTLHF; CDR3nt: TGCAGTGCTAGAGATCGATTGACCCTCCACTTT
d_gene: TRBD1; abundance: .; v_gene: TRBV27; j_gene: TRBJ2-4; CDR3aa: CASSSPGQNFNIQYF; CDR3nt: TGTGCCAGCAGTTCGCCGGGACAGAACTTTAACATTCAGTACTTC
d_gene: .; abundance: .; v_gene: TRBV21-1; j_gene: TRBJ1-1; CDR3aa: CASSKPWDFMNTEAFF; CDR3nt: TGTGCCAGCAGCAAACCCTGGGACTTTATGAACACTGAAGCTTTCTTT
d_gene: .; abundance: .; v_gene: TRBV5-1; j_gene: TRBJ1-1; CDR3aa: CASSLGTTVDPEAFF; CDR3nt: TGCGCCAGCAGCTTGGGGACGACGGTGGACCCGGAAGCTTTCTTT
d_gene: TRBD2; abundance: .; v_gene: TRBV20-1; j_gene: TRBJ2-7; CDR3aa: CSARGTSGEMSYEQYF; CDR3nt: TGCAGTGCTAGAGGCACTAGCGGGGAAATGTCCTACGAGCAGTACTTC
d_gene: .; abundance: .; v_gene: TRBV19; j_gene: TRBJ1-1; CDR3aa: CASSIVEGLGVGNTEAFF; CDR3nt: TGTGCCAGTAGTATAGTCGAGGGGCTCGGAGTTGGGAACACTGAAGCTTTCTTT
d_gene: .; abundance: .; v_gene: TRBV20-1; j_gene: TRBJ1-5; CDR3aa: CSARGGNGGNQPQHF; CDR3nt: TGCAGTGCTAGAGGGGGCAATGGGGGCAATCAGCCCCAGCATTTT
d_gene: .; abundance: .; v_gene: TRBV7-2; j_gene: TRBJ2-5; CDR3aa: CASSLAGQRETQYF; CDR3nt: TGTGCCAGCAGCTTAGCGGGGCAGCGGGAGACCCAGTACTTC
d_gene: TRBD1; abundance: .; v_gene: TRBV7-2; j_gene: TRBJ1-1; CDR3aa: CASSPGAGTGQMNTEAFF; CDR3nt: TGTGCCAGCAGCCCTGGAGCCGGGACAGGGCAGATGAACACTGAAGCTTTCTTT
d_gene: TRBD2; abundance: .; v_gene: TRBV14; j_gene: TRBJ2-5; CDR3aa: CASRGTSGETQYF; CDR3nt: TGTGCCAGCCGAGGGACTAGTGGGGAGACCCAGTACTTC
d_gene: TRBD1; abundance: .; v_gene: TRBV20-1; j_gene: TRBJ1-4; CDR3aa: CSAGTGREKLFF; CDR3nt: TGCAGTGCTGGGACAGGGAGAGAAAAACTGTTTTTT
d_gene: TRBD1; abundance: few; v_gene: TRBV20-1; j_gene: TRBJ1-5; CDR3aa: CSASRDRGPNQPQHF; CDR3nt: TGCAGTGCTAGCCGGGACAGGGGGCCAAATCAGCCCCAGCATTTT
d_gene: .; abundance: few; v_gene: TRBV20-1; j_gene: TRBJ1-5; CDR3aa: CSARVRNSNQPQHF; CDR3nt: TGCAGTGCTAGAGTTAGGAATAGCAATCAGCCCCAGCATTTT
d_gene: .; abundance: .; v_gene: TRBV24-1; j_gene: TRBJ1-2; CDR3aa: CATRGPYGYTF; CDR3nt: TGTGCCACCCGGGGACCCTATGGCTACACCTTC
d_gene: .; abundance: .; v_gene: TRBV19; j_gene: TRBJ1-2; CDR3aa: CASSRSVAGTYGYTF; CDR3nt: TGTGCCAGTAGTAGGAGTGTCGCAGGGACCTATGGCTACACCTTC
d_gene: .; abundance: .; v_gene: TRBV6-2/TRBV6-3; j_gene: TRBJ1-1; CDR3aa: CASSLNSRDRILNTEAFF; CDR3nt: TGTGCCAGCAGCTTAAACTCTAGGGACCGGATATTGAACACTGAAGCTTTCTTT
d_gene: .; abundance: once; v_gene: TRBV7-2; j_gene: TRBJ2-1; CDR3aa: CASSLGTIRFF; CDR3nt: TGTGCCAGCAGCTTAGGTACCATCCGGTTCTTC
d_gene: TRBD1; abundance: .; v_gene: TRBV6-2/TRBV6-3; j_gene: TRBJ2-2; CDR3aa: CAGHRAGGAGELFF; CDR3nt: TGTGCCGGCCACAGGGCAGGGGGAGCCGGGGAGCTGTTTTTT
d_gene: .; abundance: .; v_gene: TRBV6-2/TRBV6-3; j_gene: TRBJ1-5; CDR3aa: CASSYSSRGNQPQHF; CDR3nt: TGTGCCAGCAGTTACTCGAGTCGTGGGAATCAGCCCCAGCATTTT
d_gene: .; abundance: .; v_gene: TRBV20-1; j_gene: TRBJ1-1; CDR3aa: CSASRNTEAFF; CDR3nt: TGCAGTGCTAGCAGAAACACTGAAGCTTTCTTT
d_gene: TRBD1; abundance: once; v_gene: TRBV15; j_gene: TRBJ1-4; CDR3aa: CATSKQTGVNEKLFF; CDR3nt: TGTGCCACCAGCAAACAGACAGGGGTTAATGAAAAACTGTTTTTT
d_gene: TRBD2; abundance: .; v_gene: TRBV10-3; j_gene: TRBJ2-3; CDR3aa: CAISGGTSGRKVTDTQYF; CDR3nt: TGTGCCATCAGTGGGGGGACTAGCGGGAGGAAGGTCACAGATACGCAGTATTTT
d_gene: .; abundance: .; v_gene: TRBV27; j_gene: TRBJ1-5; CDR3aa: CASSLQGPPMGNQPQHF; CDR3nt: TGTGCCAGCAGCCTGCAGGGCCCCCCGATGGGCAATCAGCCCCAGCATTTT
d_gene: TRBD2; abundance: .; v_gene: TRBV12-3/TRBV12-4; j_gene: TRBJ2-1; CDR3aa: CASSFRLAGSGGQFF; CDR3nt: TGTGCCAGCAGTTTCAGACTAGCGGGATCCGGCGGGCAGTTCTTC
d_gene: .; abundance: few; v_gene: TRBV20-1; j_gene: TRBJ2-7; CDR3aa: CSASRLGDYEQYF; CDR3nt: TGCAGTGCTAGTCGGCTAGGGGACTACGAGCAGTACTTC
d_gene: TRBD1; abundance: .; v_gene: TRBV19; j_gene: TRBJ1-5; CDR3aa: CASSKQGQHSNQPQHF; CDR3nt: TGTGCCAGTAGCAAACAGGGACAGCATAGCAATCAGCCCCAGCATTTT
d_gene: TRBD1; abundance: .; v_gene: TRBV6-1; j_gene: TRBJ1-5; CDR3aa: CASRDRGNNQPQHF; CDR3nt: TGTGCCAGCAGGGACAGGGGGAACAATCAGCCCCAGCATTTT
d_gene: .; abundance: .; v_gene: TRBV6-2/TRBV6-3; j_gene: TRBJ2-7; CDR3aa: CASRFGYEQYF; CDR3nt: TGTGCCAGCCGCTTTGGGTACGAGCAGTACTTC
d_gene: .; abundance: .; v_gene: TRBV29-1; j_gene: TRBJ1-5; CDR3aa: CSVADGVLGNQPQHF; CDR3nt: TGCAGCGTGGCTGATGGGGTCCTAGGCAATCAGCCCCAGCATTTT
d_gene: TRBD2; abundance: .; v_gene: TRBV20-1; j_gene: TRBJ2-7; CDR3aa: CSASSPSGRPYEQYF; CDR3nt: TGCAGTGCTAGCTCCCCTAGCGGGAGACCTTACGAGCAGTACTTC
d_gene: TRBD2; abundance: .; v_gene: TRBV20-1; j_gene: TRBJ2-1; CDR3aa: CSARLAGGPISYNEQFF; CDR3nt: TGCAGTGCTCGACTAGCGGGAGGCCCCATCTCCTACAATGAGCAGTTCTTC
d_gene: .; abundance: few; v_gene: TRBV20-1; j_gene: TRBJ1-3; CDR3aa: CSARDLRYSGNTIYF; CDR3nt: TGCAGTGCTAGAGATCTCAGGTATTCTGGAAACACCATATATTTT
d_gene: TRBD1; abundance: large; v_gene: TRBV19; j_gene: TRBJ1-5; CDR3aa: CASSMGQGIGQPQHF; CDR3nt: TGTGCCAGTAGTATGGGACAGGGTATCGGTCAGCCCCAGCATTTT
d_gene: .; abundance: .; v_gene: TRBV20-1; j_gene: TRBJ2-7; CDR3aa: CSARDTQGHEQYF; CDR3nt: TGCAGTGCTAGAGATACCCAGGGGCACGAGCAGTACTTC
d_gene: TRBD1; abundance: .; v_gene: TRBV6-1; j_gene: TRBJ1-1; CDR3aa: CATGQGGSEAFF; CDR3nt: TGTGCCACCGGACAGGGAGGGTCTGAAGCTTTCTTT
d_gene: TRBD1; abundance: .; v_gene: TRBV7-9; j_gene: TRBJ1-2; CDR3aa: CASSLGTGVYGYTF; CDR3nt: TGTGCCAGCAGCCTCGGGACAGGGGTTTATGGCTACACCTTC
d_gene: TRBD1; abundance: .; v_gene: TRBV6-2/TRBV6-3; j_gene: TRBJ2-2; CDR3aa: CASIHRGANTGELFF; CDR3nt: TGTGCCAGCATCCACAGGGGAGCGAACACCGGGGAGCTGTTTTTT
d_gene: TRBD1; abundance: .; v_gene: TRBV7-2; j_gene: TRBJ1-1; CDR3aa: CASSEGTGQPFTEAFF; CDR3nt: TGTGCCAGCAGCGAAGGGACGGGACAGCCCTTCACTGAAGCTTTCTTT
d_gene: TRBD2; abundance: .; v_gene: TRBV7-2; j_gene: TRBJ2-5; CDR3aa: CASSLSGGREETQYF; CDR3nt: TGTGCCAGCAGCTTATCTGGCGGGAGGGAAGAGACCCAGTACTTC
d_gene: .; abundance: .; v_gene: TRBV6-1; j_gene: TRBJ2-7; CDR3aa: CASRGKAYEQYF; CDR3nt: TGTGCCAGCAGGGGTAAAGCCTACGAGCAGTACTTC
d_gene: TRBD1; abundance: few; v_gene: TRBV7-2; j_gene: TRBJ1-5; CDR3aa: CASSPKTGPQPQHF; CDR3nt: TGTGCCAGCAGCCCCAAGACAGGGCCTCAGCCCCAGCATTTT
d_gene: .; abundance: .; v_gene: TRBV19; j_gene: TRBJ1-2; CDR3aa: CASSPRTTYGYTF; CDR3nt: TGTGCCAGTAGTCCCCGGACCACCTATGGCTACACCTTC
d_gene: TRBD1; abundance: .; v_gene: TRBV27; j_gene: TRBJ2-7; CDR3aa: CASSSGQARYEQYF; CDR3nt: TGTGCCAGCAGTTCCGGACAGGCTAGGTACGAGCAGTACTTC
d_gene: .; abundance: .; v_gene: TRBV6-1; j_gene: TRBJ2-5; CDR3aa: CASRAQGNQETQYF; CDR3nt: TGTGCCAGCAGAGCCCAGGGAAACCAAGAGACCCAGTACTTC
d_gene: .; abundance: .; v_gene: TRBV6-5; j_gene: TRBJ2-2; CDR3aa: CASSLGRGTANTGELFF; CDR3nt: TGTGCCAGCAGTTTAGGGAGGGGGACAGCGAACACCGGGGAGCTGTTTTTT
d_gene: TRBD1; abundance: .; v_gene: TRBV6-2/TRBV6-3; j_gene: TRBJ1-6; CDR3aa: CASSYRGQPNSPLHF; CDR3nt: TGTGCCAGCAGTTACAGGGGGCAACCCAATTCACCCCTCCACTTT
d_gene: .; abundance: .; v_gene: TRBV6-1; j_gene: TRBJ1-2; CDR3aa: CAISEGRGKAYTF; CDR3nt: TGTGCCATCAGTGAGGGCAGGGGAAAAGCCTACACCTTC
d_gene: TRBD2; abundance: .; v_gene: TRBV7-6; j_gene: TRBJ2-7; CDR3aa: CASSQPTYGRVEQYF; CDR3nt: TGTGCCAGCAGCCAACCGACTTATGGGAGGGTTGAGCAGTACTTC
d_gene: TRBD1; abundance: .; v_gene: TRBV6-1; j_gene: TRBJ1-1; CDR3aa: CASTKDRLTEAFF; CDR3nt: TGTGCCAGTACTAAGGACAGGCTCACTGAAGCTTTCTTT
d_gene: .; abundance: .; v_gene: TRBV7-3; j_gene: TRBJ2-7; CDR3aa: CASSLTPGILYEQYF; CDR3nt: TGTGCCAGCAGCTTAACGCCCGGGATTCTCTACGAGCAGTACTTC
d_gene: .; abundance: .; v_gene: TRBV15; j_gene: TRBJ1-5; CDR3aa: CATSRGRGVNQPQHF; CDR3nt: TGTGCCACCAGCAGGGGCAGGGGAGTCAATCAGCCCCAGCATTTT
d_gene: .; abundance: .; v_gene: TRBV28; j_gene: TRBJ1-2; CDR3aa: CASRKGRAGGYTF; CDR3nt: TGTGCCAGCAGGAAGGGGCGGGCAGGCGGCTACACCTTC
d_gene: TRBD1; abundance: .; v_gene: TRBV6-1; j_gene: TRBJ2-2; CDR3aa: CACLQGANTGELFF; CDR3nt: TGTGCCTGTCTCCAGGGGGCCAACACCGGGGAGCTGTTTTTT